The next 25 T cell receptor beta chains were all read from a single sample in a study of shared clonotypes between healthy human individuals. The repertoire was sequenced with immunoSEQ multiplex PCR; TCRdb's copy has only in-frame clones and lacks some. The table includes 2.3 million or so clones, approximately 95% detected once. What was sequenced was naive CD4+ T cells from PBMCs. Subset defined: CD45RA+ positively selected. These receptors came from a man younger than 30 in good health. Some clones in this sample may be carry-over from other donors' samples.

Of note for this clone: Other nucleotide sequences from this sample produce the same CDR3. The gene calls are TRBV5-4 and TRBJ2-7; perhaps TRBD2 as D (6 bases). Looked up from germline, CDR1 is SGHNT and CDR2 is YYREEE (reference sequence). CDR3 length: 15 amino acids. Trimming left V 7 bases short and J 3 bases short, with 20 bases between. Written as DNA, the CDR3 is TGTGCCAGCTCAACCGGGACTTCTTCTTTCTACGAGCAGTACTTC. Protein product: CASSTGTSSFYEQYF.

The genes are TRBV5-8 and TRBJ2-7; 7 nucleotides align to TRBD1. This CDR3 has 15 residues. Germline CDR1 reads SGHTS; CDR2 reads YDEGEE. Trimming at V came to 2 bases and at J to 2 bases, leaving 7 bases not matched to a gene. The CDR3 reads CASSFQWTGTYEQYF. CDR3 bases: TGTGCCAGCAGCTTCCAATGGACAGGCACCTACGAGCAGTACTTC.

The V gene is TRBV5-4, the J gene TRBJ1-4; TRBD1 might be the D (5 bases). V was shortened by 1 base and J by 3 bases, with 13 bases between the two germline ends. This CDR3 has 16 amino acids. Germline assignment: CDR1 SGHNT and CDR2 YYREEE (reference sequence). DNA of the CDR3: TGTGCCAGCAGCTTGAGGGACCGCAGGGCTAATGAAAAACTGTTTTTT. It encodes CASSLRDRRANEKLFF.

For the CDR3, the DNA is TGTGCCAGCAGCTCGGACGGGAGCTCCTACAATGAGCAGTTCTTC. This gives the protein CASSSDGSSYNEQFF. J is TRBJ2-1 and V is TRBV6-1; tentative D call: TRBD2 (6 bases). The germline V and J ends were trimmed by 6 bases and 0 bases, with 12 bases remaining between them. CDR3 length equals 15 residues. Looked up from germline, CDR1 is MNHNS and CDR2 is SASEGT.

This rearrangement joins TRBV6-1 to TRBJ2-3; a possible D gene is TRBD2 (6 bases). CDR1 is MNHNS, CDR2 SASEGT, per germline. The CDR3 is made up of 16 amino acids. V gave up 4 bases and J gave up 1 base, with 15 bases separating them. The CDR3 DNA reads as TGTGCCAGCAGTGCCCATGGGAGGTATGGCACAGATACGCAGTATTTT. This sequence encodes CASSAHGRYGTDTQYF.

The chain is built from TRBV7-2 and TRBJ1-2; perhaps TRBD1 as D (5 bases). The CDR3 runs 13 residues. V lost 2 bases and J lost 14, with 18 bases in between. The germline gives CDR1 SGHTA, CDR2 FQGNSA. CDR3 protein: CASSLWGPGEATF. Here the CDR3 DNA reads TGTGCCAGCAGCTTATGGGGTCCGGGGGAGGCGACCTTC.

The rearrangement joins TRBV7-9 to TRBJ2-2; 8 bases map to TRBD1. This CDR3 spans 16 amino acids. From germline, CDR1 is SEHNR and CDR2 FQNEAQ (reference sequence). Trimming at V came to 0 bases and at J to 1 base, leaving 1 base not matched to a gene. In DNA form, the CDR3 reads TGTGCCAGCAGCTTAGCAGGACAGGGGAACACCGGGGAGCTGTTTTTT. It is translated as CASSLAGQGNTGELFF.

This chain uses TRBV27 with TRBJ1-5, with 9 bases matching TRBD1. The V segment lost 2 bases and the J segment 5 bases; nucleotides outside the gene matches: 7. The CDR3 sequence is 16 residues long. CDR1 and CDR2 from the germline V gene are MNHEY and SMNVEV (reference sequence). CDR3 loop: CASSLRGTGKHQPQHF. In DNA, the CDR3 is TGTGCCAGCAGTTTAAGGGGGACAGGGAAGCATCAGCCCCAGCATTTT.

This clone came up once. This chain joins TRBV6-1 and TRBJ2-7, with TRBD2 matching 14 bases. The CDR3 is 15 amino acids. Germline CDR1 MNHNS, CDR2 SASEGT. After removal of 4 bases from V and 9 bases from J, the junction contained 8 bases not matched to a gene. The CDR3 DNA reads as TGTGCCAGCAGTGGACTAGCGGGAGGGCCAGTCGTGCAGTACTTC. It yields the protein CASSGLAGGPVVQYF.

The rearrangement uses TRBV9 and TRBJ1-1; D gene ambiguous. This CDR3 contains 17 residues. The germline V and J ends were trimmed by 0 bases and 5 bases, with 20 bases remaining between them. Looked up from germline, CDR1 is SGDLS and CDR2 is YYNGEE. CDR3 DNA sequence: TGTGCCAGCAGCGTAGGCGGGTCCTTCCAAGGAAGGACTGAAGCTTTCTTT. It is translated as CASSVGGSFQGRTEAFF.

This clone was seen just once. The V call is TRBV6-5, the J call TRBJ2-7; no clear D. This CDR3 is built from 15 residues. The V end lost 0 bases, the J end lost 5 bases, and 14 bases lay between the germline ends. Looked up from germline, CDR1 is MNHEY and CDR2 is SVGAGI. The CDR3 loop is CASSYSIGVSDEQYF. The CDR3 DNA follows: TGTGCCAGCAGTTACTCGATTGGGGTTTCTGACGAGCAGTACTTC.

This chain links TRBV5-4 with TRBJ2-3; TRBD1 aligns across 8 bases. CDR1 and CDR2 from the germline V gene are SGHNT and YYREEE (reference sequence). V shed 5 bases and J 0 bases; nucleotides not matched to a gene: 5. This CDR3 has 15 residues. In nucleotides, the CDR3 is TGTGCCAGCAGTACCGGGACAGGTAGCACAGATACGCAGTATTTT. Translating it yields CASSTGTGSTDTQYF.

The V and J genes are TRBV5-1 and TRBJ2-1; a weak D match, TRBD2 (6 bases). The V and J ends lost 4 bases and 6 bases respectively, with 17 bases between them. The CDR3 is 15 residues long. CDR1 and CDR2 from the germline V gene are SGHRS and YFSETQ. CDR3: CASSGTGTLGNEQFF. CDR3 sequence (DNA): TGCGCCAGCAGCGGCACCGGGACTCTAGGCAATGAGCAGTTCTTC.

This clone was recorded only once. This chain connects TRBV11-2 to TRBJ2-3; TRBD2 might be the D (6 bases). The germline V gene has CDR1 SGHAT and CDR2 FQNNGV. Trimming pared 5 bases from V and 2 bases from J, leaving 20 bases between. This CDR3 has 17 residues. The CDR3 loop is CASSPYLGGTTTDTQYF. In DNA form, the CDR3 reads TGTGCCAGCAGCCCCTATCTTGGCGGGACGACCACAGATACGCAGTATTTT.

The chain is built from TRBV7-8 and TRBJ2-7; 8 bases match TRBD1. The germline V gene has CDR1 SGHVS and CDR2 FQNEAQ. The V and J ends lost 5 bases and 5 bases, in that order; junction bases with no gene match: 8. The CDR3 consists of 14 residues. The CDR3 protein is CASSGSRTGNEQYF. The CDR3 region has the DNA TGTGCCAGCAGCGGATCTAGGACAGGGAACGAGCAGTACTTC.

The rearrangement joins TRBV5-1 to TRBJ2-7; TRBD1 or TRBD2 may be the D gene (5 bases each). CDR1 SGHRS and CDR2 YFSETQ come from the germline V gene. V dropped 4 bases and J dropped 0 bases, with 11 bases sitting between them. The CDR3 has 14 amino acids. The CDR3 DNA reads TGCGCCAGCAGCGGGACCGTTAACTCCTACGAGCAGTACTTC. It translates to CASSGTVNSYEQYF.

This chain connects TRBV7-9 to TRBJ2-1, with 11 positions matching TRBD2. Germline CDR1 is SEHNR and CDR2 is FQNEAQ (reference sequence). The CDR3 consists of 15 residues. After removal of 5 bases from V and 4 bases from J, the junction contained 4 bases not matched to a gene. CDR3 in DNA: TGTGCCAGCAGCAGAAGACTAGCGGGATACAATGAGCAGTTCTTC. Translated, it gives CASSRRLAGYNEQFF.

Comments on this clone: Other nucleotide sequences in the sample specify the same CDR3. The genes are TRBV7-9 and TRBJ1-4; D is unclear. V lost 5 bases to trimming and J lost 5 bases, with 3 bases between them. In germline, CDR1 is SEHNR, CDR2 FQNEAQ (reference sequence). The CDR3 is 11 residues long. The CDR3 nucleotides are TGTGCCAGCAGCCAGAATGAAAAACTGTTTTTT. Its translation: CASSQNEKLFF.

This clone was seen a single time. The rearrangement uses TRBV7-2 and TRBJ1-1; D unclear. Trimming left V 0 bases short and J 6 bases short, with 17 bases between. Germline CDR1 and CDR2: SGHTA and FQGNSA. This CDR3 region has 16 residues. CDR3 region: CASSLAVLWQTAEAFF. The CDR3, as DNA: TGTGCCAGCAGCTTAGCGGTCTTATGGCAGACCGCTGAAGCTTTCTTT.

The chain employs TRBV11-3 and TRBJ2-1; D possibly uses TRBD1 or TRBD2 (5 bases each). The CDR3 extends over 12 amino acids. Germline loops: CDR1 SGHNT, CDR2 YENEEA. Trimming cost V 5 bases and J 10 bases, with 12 bases left between them. The CDR3 sequence: CASSGTRAEQFF. For the CDR3, the DNA is TGTGCCAGCAGCGGGACGCGGGCGGAGCAGTTCTTC.

The chain carries TRBV30 and TRBJ1-4; D not resolved. Germline V gives CDR1 GTSNPN, CDR2 SVGIG (reference sequence). V was clipped by 4 bases and J by 7 bases, with 13 bases between them. The CDR3 loop spans 13 amino acids. CDR3 amino acids: CAWNANLGEKLFF. In nucleotides, the CDR3 is TGTGCCTGGAATGCAAATCTCGGTGAAAAACTGTTTTTT.

The rearrangement links TRBV7-2 to TRBJ2-3; perhaps D is TRBD1 or TRBD2 (5 bases each). V was pared by 1 base and J by 2 bases, with 13 bases between. CDR3 length: 16 residues. Germline assignment: CDR1 SGHTA and CDR2 FQGNSA. CDR3 in DNA: TGTGCCAGCAGCTTAGAAAGGGGACGGGTCACAGATACGCAGTATTTT. Translated, it gives CASSLERGRVTDTQYF. Filled out from reference TRBV7-2 and TRBJ2-3, the complete variable domain reads GAGVSQSPSNKVTEKGKDVELRCDPISGHTALYWYRQSLGQGLEFLIYFQGNSAPDKSGLPSDRFSAERTGGSVSTLTIQRTQQEDSAVYLCASSLERGRVTDTQYFGPGTRLTVL.

The chain recombines TRBV25-1 with TRBJ1-3; maybe TRBD1 (5 bases). Germline V gene lookup returns CDR1 MGHDK and CDR2 SYGVNS. The CDR3 is 15 residues long. Between the trimmed V and J ends, which lost 3 bases and 0 bases, there was a span of 9 bases. CDR3 sequence: CASSDPRASGNTIYF. For the CDR3, the DNA is TGTGCCAGCAGTGACCCCAGGGCCTCTGGAAACACCATATATTTT.

This chain joins TRBV28 and TRBJ2-7; 12 bases line up with TRBD1. The V gene end was trimmed by 6 bases and the J gene end by 6 bases; junction bases not matched to a gene: 6. Germline V gives CDR1 MDHEN, CDR2 SYDVKM. The CDR3 loop spans 14 amino acids. CDR3 sequence: CASSHRDRGLEQYF. CDR3 bases: TGTGCCAGCAGCCACCGGGACAGGGGGCTCGAGCAGTACTTC.

The rearrangement links TRBV9 to TRBJ1-2; D unclear. Germline CDR1 reads SGDLS; CDR2 reads YYNGEE. The CDR3 length is 14 residues. The germline V and J ends were trimmed by 3 bases and 2 bases, with 11 bases remaining between them. The CDR3: CASSAPGHNYGYTF. CDR3 nucleotide sequence: TGTGCCAGCAGCGCCCCCGGGCACAACTATGGCTACACCTTC.